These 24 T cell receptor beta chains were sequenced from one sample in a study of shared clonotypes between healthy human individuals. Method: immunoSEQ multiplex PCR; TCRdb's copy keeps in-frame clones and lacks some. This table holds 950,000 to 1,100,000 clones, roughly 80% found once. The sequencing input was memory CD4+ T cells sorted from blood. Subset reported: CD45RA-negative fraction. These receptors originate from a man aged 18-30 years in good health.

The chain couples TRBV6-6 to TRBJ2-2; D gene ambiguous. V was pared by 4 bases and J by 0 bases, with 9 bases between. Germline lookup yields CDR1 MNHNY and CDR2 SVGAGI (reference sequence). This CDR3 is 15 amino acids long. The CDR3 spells CASSSHEANTGELFF. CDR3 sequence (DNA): TGTGCCAGCAGTTCACACGAGGCGAACACCGGGGAGCTGTTTTTT.

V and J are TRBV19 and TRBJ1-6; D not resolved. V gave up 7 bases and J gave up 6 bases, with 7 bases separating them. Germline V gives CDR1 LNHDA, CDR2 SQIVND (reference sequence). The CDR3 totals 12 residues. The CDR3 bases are TGTGCCAGTAACGCCGGTAATTCACCCCTCCACTTT. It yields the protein CASNAGNSPLHF.

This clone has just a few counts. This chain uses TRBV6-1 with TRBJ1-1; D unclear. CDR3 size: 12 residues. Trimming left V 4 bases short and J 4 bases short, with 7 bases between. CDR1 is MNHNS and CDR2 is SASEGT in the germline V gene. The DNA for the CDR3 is TGTGCCAGCAGTGGAAAGGGCACTGAAGCTTTCTTT. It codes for CASSGKGTEAFF.

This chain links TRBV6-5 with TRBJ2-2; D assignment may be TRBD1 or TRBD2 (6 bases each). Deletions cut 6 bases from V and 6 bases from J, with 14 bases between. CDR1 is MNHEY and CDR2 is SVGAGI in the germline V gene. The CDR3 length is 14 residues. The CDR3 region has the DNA TGTGCCAGCAGACCTCCTAGGGGGGCCGGGGAGCTGTTTTTT. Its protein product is CASRPPRGAGELFF.

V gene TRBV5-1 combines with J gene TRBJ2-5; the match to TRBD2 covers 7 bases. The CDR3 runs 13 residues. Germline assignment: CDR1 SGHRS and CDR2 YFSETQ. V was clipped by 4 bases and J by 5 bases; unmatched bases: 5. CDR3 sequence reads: CASSRGGSETQYF. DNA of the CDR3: TGCGCCAGCAGCCGGGGAGGGTCGGAGACCCAGTACTTC.

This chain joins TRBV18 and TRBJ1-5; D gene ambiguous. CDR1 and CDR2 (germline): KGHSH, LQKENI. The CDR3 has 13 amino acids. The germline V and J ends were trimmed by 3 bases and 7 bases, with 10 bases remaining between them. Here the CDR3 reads CASSPDQLQPQHF. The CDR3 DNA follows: TGTGCCAGCTCACCGGATCAGTTACAGCCCCAGCATTTT. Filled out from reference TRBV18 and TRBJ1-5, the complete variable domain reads NAGVMQNPRHLVRRRGQEARLRCSPMKGHSHVYWYRQLPEEGLKFMVYLQKENIIDESGMPKERFSAEFPKEGPSILRIQQVVRGDSAAYFCASSPDQLQPQHFGDGTRLSIL.

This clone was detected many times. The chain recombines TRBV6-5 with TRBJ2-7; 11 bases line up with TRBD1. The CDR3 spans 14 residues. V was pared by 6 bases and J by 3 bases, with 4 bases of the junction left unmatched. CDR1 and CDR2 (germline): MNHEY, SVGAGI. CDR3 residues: CASSSGTGGYEQYF. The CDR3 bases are TGTGCCAGCAGCTCCGGGACAGGGGGCTACGAGCAGTACTTC.

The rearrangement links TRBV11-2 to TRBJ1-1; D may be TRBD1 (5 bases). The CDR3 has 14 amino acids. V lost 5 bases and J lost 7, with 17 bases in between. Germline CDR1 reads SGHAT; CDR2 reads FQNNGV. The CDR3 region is CASSDRRGLGEAFF. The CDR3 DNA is TGTGCCAGCAGCGATAGAAGGGGACTCGGTGAAGCTTTCTTT.

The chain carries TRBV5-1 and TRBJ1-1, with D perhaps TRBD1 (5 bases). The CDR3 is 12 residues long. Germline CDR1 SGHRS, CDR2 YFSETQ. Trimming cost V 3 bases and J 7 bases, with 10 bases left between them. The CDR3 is CASSSRVSEAFF. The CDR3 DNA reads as TGCGCCAGCAGCTCCAGGGTGAGTGAAGCTTTCTTT. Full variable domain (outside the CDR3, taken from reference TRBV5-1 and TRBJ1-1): KAGVTQTPRYLIKTRGQQVTLSCSPISGHRSVSWYQQTPGQGLQFLFEYFSETQRNKGNFPGRFSGRQFSNSRSEMNVSTLELGDSALYLCASSSRVSEAFFGQGTRLTVV.

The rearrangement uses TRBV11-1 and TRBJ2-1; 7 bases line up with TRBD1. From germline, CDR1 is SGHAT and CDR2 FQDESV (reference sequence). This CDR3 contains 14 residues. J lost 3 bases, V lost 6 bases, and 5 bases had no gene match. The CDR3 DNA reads TGTGCCAGCAGTGTCGGGACAGACTACAATGAGCAGTTCTTC. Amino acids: CASSVGTDYNEQFF.

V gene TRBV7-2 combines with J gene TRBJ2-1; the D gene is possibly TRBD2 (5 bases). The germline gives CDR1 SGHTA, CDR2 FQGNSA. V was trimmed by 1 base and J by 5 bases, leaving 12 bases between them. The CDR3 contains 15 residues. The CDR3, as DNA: TGTGCCAGCAGCTTAGGGACTGCCCCTCACAATGAGCAGTTCTTC. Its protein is CASSLGTAPHNEQFF.

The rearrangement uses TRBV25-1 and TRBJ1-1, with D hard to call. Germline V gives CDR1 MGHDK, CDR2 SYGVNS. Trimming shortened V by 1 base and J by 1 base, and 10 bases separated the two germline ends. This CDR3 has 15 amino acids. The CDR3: CASSESIRGNTEAFF. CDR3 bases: TGTGCCAGCAGTGAATCAATCCGGGGGAACACTGAAGCTTTCTTT.

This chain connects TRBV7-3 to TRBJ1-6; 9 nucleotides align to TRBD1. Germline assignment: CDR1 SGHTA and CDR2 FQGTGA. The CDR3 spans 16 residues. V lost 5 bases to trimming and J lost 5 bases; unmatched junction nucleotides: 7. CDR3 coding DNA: TGTGCCAGCAGCCTCGGACAGGGGCGTGATAATTCACCCCTCCACTTT. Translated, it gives CASSLGQGRDNSPLHF. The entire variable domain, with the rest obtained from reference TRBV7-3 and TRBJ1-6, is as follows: GAGVSQTPSNKVTEKGKYVELRCDPISGHTALYWYRQSLGQGPEFLIYFQGTGAADDSGLPNDRFFAVRPEGSVSTLKIQRTERGDSAVYLCASSLGQGRDNSPLHFGNGTRLTVT.

CDR3 region: CASRLSTLAGAGTGYEQFF. The CDR3 nucleotides read TGCGCCAGCAGACTGAGTACACTAGCGGGGGCCGGAACGGGCTATGAGCAGTTCTTC. The chain employs TRBV5-1 and TRBJ2-1, with TRBD2 matching 11 bases. With V trimmed by 5 bases and J by 8 bases, 21 bases remained unmatched. Per germline, CDR1 SGHRS and CDR2 YFSETQ. This CDR3 region has 19 residues.

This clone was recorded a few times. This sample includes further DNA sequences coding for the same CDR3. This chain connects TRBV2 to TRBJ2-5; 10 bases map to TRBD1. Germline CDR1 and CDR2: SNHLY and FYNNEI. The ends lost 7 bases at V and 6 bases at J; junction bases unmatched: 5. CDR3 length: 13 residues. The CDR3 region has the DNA TGTGCCAGCATTCGGGACAGGGGTCAGACCCAGTACTTC. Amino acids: CASIRDRGQTQYF. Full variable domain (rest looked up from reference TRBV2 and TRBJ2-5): EPEVTQTPSHQVTQMGQEVILRCVPISNHLYFYWYRQILGQKVEFLVSFYNNEISEKSEIFDDQFSVERPDGSNFTLKIRSTKLEDSAMYFCASIRDRGQTQYFGPGTRLLVL.

The CDR3 region is CASSQATGSGNTIYF. The CDR3 DNA reads TGCGCCAGCAGCCAAGCCACAGGCTCTGGAAACACCATATATTTT. V is TRBV4-1 and J is TRBJ1-3; maybe TRBD1 (5 bases). Between the trimmed V and J ends, which lost 1 base and 0 bases, there was a span of 7 bases. Germline V CDR1 and CDR2: MGHRA, YSYEKL. The CDR3 runs to 15 residues.

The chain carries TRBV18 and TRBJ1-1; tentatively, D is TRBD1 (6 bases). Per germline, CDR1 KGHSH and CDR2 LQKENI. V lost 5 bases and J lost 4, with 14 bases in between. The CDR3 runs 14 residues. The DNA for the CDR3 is TGTGCCAGCTCATTTCAGGGAGGGGGCACTGAAGCTTTCTTT. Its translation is CASSFQGGGTEAFF.

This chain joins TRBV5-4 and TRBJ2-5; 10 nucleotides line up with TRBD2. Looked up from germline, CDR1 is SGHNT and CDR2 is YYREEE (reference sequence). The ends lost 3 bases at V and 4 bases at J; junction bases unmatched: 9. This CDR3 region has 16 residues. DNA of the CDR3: TGTGCCAGCAGCTCTGCTAGCGGGAGATGGGGAGAGACCCAGTACTTC. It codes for CASSSASGRWGETQYF.

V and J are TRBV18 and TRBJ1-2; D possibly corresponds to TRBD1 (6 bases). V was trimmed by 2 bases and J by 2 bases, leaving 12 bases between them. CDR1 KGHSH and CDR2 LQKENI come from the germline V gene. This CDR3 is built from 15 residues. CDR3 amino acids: CASSPDPRGNYGYTF. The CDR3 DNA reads TGTGCCAGCTCACCAGACCCCAGGGGCAACTATGGCTACACCTTC.

In nucleotides, the CDR3 is TGTGCCAGCAGCGTAGAGGCCCGCTTAGATACGCAGTATTTT. Translated, it gives CASSVEARLDTQYF. The chain joins TRBV9 to TRBJ2-3; D unclear. CDR1 and CDR2 from the germline V gene are SGDLS and YYNGEE. The V end lost 0 bases, the J end lost 5 bases, and 10 bases lay between the germline ends. The CDR3 runs to 14 residues.

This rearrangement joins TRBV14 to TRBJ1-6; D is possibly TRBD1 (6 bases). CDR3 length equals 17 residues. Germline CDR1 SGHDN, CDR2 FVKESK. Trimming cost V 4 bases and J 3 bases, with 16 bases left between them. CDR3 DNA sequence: TGTGCCAGCAGCCCTTGGGGGCGGGGAAACTATAATTCACCCCTCCACTTT. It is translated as CASSPWGRGNYNSPLHF.

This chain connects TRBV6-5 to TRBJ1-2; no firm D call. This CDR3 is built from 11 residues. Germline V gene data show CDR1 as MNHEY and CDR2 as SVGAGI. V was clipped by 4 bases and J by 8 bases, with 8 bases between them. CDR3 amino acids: CASSSEQGYTF. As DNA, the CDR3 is TGTGCCAGCAGTTCGGAACAAGGCTACACCTTC.

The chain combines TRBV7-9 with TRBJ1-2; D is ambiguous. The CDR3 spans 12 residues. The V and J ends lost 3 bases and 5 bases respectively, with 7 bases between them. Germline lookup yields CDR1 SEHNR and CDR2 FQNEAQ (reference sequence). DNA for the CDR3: TGTGCCAGCAGCTTGCAGATGTATGGCTACACCTTC. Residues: CASSLQMYGYTF.

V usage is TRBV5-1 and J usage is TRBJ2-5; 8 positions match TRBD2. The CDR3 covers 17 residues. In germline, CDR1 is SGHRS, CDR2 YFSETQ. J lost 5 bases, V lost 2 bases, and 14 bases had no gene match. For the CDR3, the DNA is TGCGCCAGCAGCTTAGGGAGCGGGAGCTCAAGCCGGGAGACCCAGTACTTC. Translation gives CASSLGSGSSSRETQYF.